The 10 T cell receptor beta chains below all came from one sample that was sequenced in a study of blood T cell repertoires in COVID-19. TCRdb's copy holds only in-frame clones and misses some; the assay was immunoSEQ multiplex PCR. The table lists 140,000 to 150,000 clones, roughly 89% of them singletons. Specimen: PBMCs or T cells enriched from blood (not recorded which). The receptors come from a man aged 50-59 years who had recovered from COVID-19.

The rearrangement joins TRBV24-1 to TRBJ2-1, with unresolved D. Germline CDR1 and CDR2: KGHDR and SFDVKD. V gave up 4 bases and J gave up 6 bases, with 15 bases separating them. CDR3 length equals 15 residues. CDR3 in amino acids: CATSDRPSRVNEQFF. Written as DNA, the CDR3 is TGTGCCACCAGTGACCGCCCTTCTCGGGTCAATGAGCAGTTCTTC.

The gene calls are TRBV9 and TRBJ2-5, with D possibly matching TRBD2 (6 bases). This CDR3 contains 15 residues. Germline values: CDR1 SGDLS, CDR2 YYNGEE. The ends were cut back, 0 bases at V and 5 bases at J, with 14 bases in the middle. This chain's CDR3 is CASSVASGLRETQYF. For the CDR3, the DNA is TGTGCCAGCAGCGTAGCGTCCGGACTAAGGGAGACCCAGTACTTC.

The rearrangement joins TRBV28 to TRBJ2-2; 11 bases fit TRBD2. Trimming removed 4 bases from V and 5 bases from J; junction bases left unmatched: 18. This CDR3 spans 20 amino acids. The V gene's germline CDR1 is MDHEN and CDR2 SYDVKM. The CDR3 here is CASSSPAPSGGTLMTGELFF. In DNA, the CDR3 is TGTGCCAGCAGTTCACCCGCCCCTAGCGGGGGGACACTTATGACCGGGGAGCTGTTTTTT.

This sequence joins TRBV4-1 and TRBJ2-1, with D maybe TRBD2 (6 bases). CDR3 length: 15 amino acids. Looked up from germline, CDR1 is MGHRA and CDR2 is YSYEKL. V shed 3 bases and J shed 10 bases, with 19 bases lying between them. CDR3 in amino acids: CASSHDGTLGAEQFF. DNA for the CDR3: TGCGCCAGCAGCCATGACGGGACTCTTGGGGCCGAGCAGTTCTTC.

This chain connects TRBV27 to TRBJ1-5; no firm D call. The germline V gene has CDR1 MNHEY and CDR2 SMNVEV (reference sequence). Trimming removed 6 bases from V and 2 bases from J, with 8 bases in between. The CDR3 consists of 13 residues. CDR3 DNA sequence: TGTGCCAGCAGGCCGGGAGGCAATCAGCCCCAGCATTTT. This sequence encodes CASRPGGNQPQHF.

V is TRBV2 and J is TRBJ1-2, with unresolved D. The V end was cut by 0 bases, the J end by 7 bases, with 9 bases between. CDR3 length: 13 residues. In germline, CDR1 is SNHLY, CDR2 FYNNEI. CDR3 nucleotide sequence: TGTGCCAGCAGTGAAGCGCCAGGCTCTGGCTACACCTTC. Translating it yields CASSEAPGSGYTF. The full variable domain, rest sourced from reference TRBV2 and TRBJ1-2, is EPEVTQTPSHQVTQMGQEVILRCVPISNHLYFYWYRQILGQKVEFLVSFYNNEISEKSEIFDDQFSVERPDGSNFTLKIRSTKLEDSAMYFCASSEAPGSGYTFGSGTRLTVV.

The genes are TRBV28 and TRBJ2-7; TRBD2 might be the D (5 bases). V lost 7 bases and J 0 bases, leaving 10 bases between the germline ends. The CDR3 spans 13 residues. CDR1 and CDR2 (germline): MDHEN, SYDVKM. CDR3 coding DNA: TGTGCCAGCACCACTGGGAGCTCCTACGAGCAGTACGTC. Residues: CASTTGSSYEQYV.

On this clone itself: In the same sample, other DNA sequences code for this CDR3. This rearrangement joins TRBV15 to TRBJ1-4, with D possibly TRBD1 on 6 matching bases. The V end lost 0 bases, the J end lost 8 bases, and 10 bases lay between the germline ends. The CDR3 is 14 residues long. Per germline, CDR1 LNHNV and CDR2 YYDKDF (reference sequence). The CDR3 protein is CATSRDRGREKLFF. The CDR3 DNA sequence: TGTGCCACCAGCAGAGACAGGGGCCGGGAAAAACTGTTTTTT. The full variable domain, its missing parts supplied by reference TRBV15 and TRBJ1-4, is DAMVIQNPRYQVTQFGKPVTLSCSQTLNHNVMYWYQQKSSQAPKLLFHYYDKDFNNEADTPDNFQSRRPNTSFCFLDIRSPGLGDTAMYLCATSRDRGREKLFFGSGTQLSVL.

The CDR3 DNA follows: TGTGCCAGCAGCTTAGGGGAGTGGGTCAATGAGCAGTTCTTC. Translation gives CASSLGEWVNEQFF. This chain joins TRBV13 and TRBJ2-1; unclear D gene. The CDR3 loop spans 14 amino acids. Trimming left V 0 bases short and J 6 bases short, with 9 bases between. Germline CDR1 reads PRHDT; CDR2 reads FYEKMQ (reference sequence).

The gene calls are TRBV4-1 and TRBJ1-3; TRBD1 agrees at 9 bases. This CDR3 region has 16 residues. With 1 base clipped from V and 7 bases from J, the junction kept 8 bases outside the gene matches. The germline V gene has CDR1 MGHRA and CDR2 YSYEKL. The DNA for the CDR3 is TGCGCCAGCAGCCAAGGGGACAGGGAACTGGTCAACACCATATATTTT. Protein: CASSQGDRELVNTIYF.